The source of this T cell receptor (beta chain) is a study of T-cell memory formation after mild COVID-19. Trimming removed 4 bases at V and 0 bases at J, with 11 bases between. CDR3 length: 15 amino acids. CDR1 KGHDR and CDR2 SFDVKD come from the germline V gene. Study-wide results and limits: CD4/CD8 balance held among clones contracting day 15 to 85, and later expanders leaned CD4+.

TCRdb used MiXCR to reprocess the 5' RACE reads, holding one entry per CDR3 protein. The sample has under 250,000 distinct CDR3 sequences, over 15% seen once. This clonotype appeared once. Antigen specificity is unknown. Material for sequencing was PBMCs or a T cell subset sorted from them (not recorded which). This chain uses TRBV24-1 with TRBJ1-2; TRBD1 might be the D (6 bases). The TCR sequence derives from an adult woman who had mild COVID-19 (a few samples of this study predate the infection). Cell type and time point are not known. CDR3 loop: CATSEGGRANYGYTF. CDR3 sequence (DNA): TGTGCCACCAGTGAAGGGGGTAGGGCTAACTATGGCTACACCTTC.